Following are 13 T cell receptor beta chains from one sample sequenced in a study. TCRdb re-analysed the RT-PCR reads in MiXCR, keeping a single row per CDR3 protein. This table has about 680,000 distinct CDR3 sequences, around 14% appearing once. The sample comprised memory CD4+ T cells from blood. The receptors here all came from a female donor in good health, serving as a healthy control.

This clonotype was seen at least ten times. The rearrangement joins TRBV20-1 to TRBJ2-5; perhaps D is TRBD1 or TRBD2 (5 bases each). The V end lost 5 bases, the J end lost 4 bases, and 17 bases lay between the germline ends. This CDR3 comprises 14 residues. In germline, CDR1 is DFQATT, CDR2 SNEGSKA (reference sequence). CDR3 sequence (DNA): TGCAGTGCTTCCGGGCCCGGGGCAATAGAGACCCAGTACTTC. It translates to CSASGPGAIETQYF.

This clonotype was found a few times. The rearrangement joins TRBV3-1 to TRBJ2-1; D might be TRBD2 (7 bases). V lost 4 bases and J 4 bases, leaving 17 bases between the germline ends. CDR1 LGHDT and CDR2 YNNKEL come from the germline V gene (reference sequence). CDR3 length: 16 amino acids. The CDR3 nucleotides are TGTGCCAGCAGCCCTAAAGAGGGGGGGACGTACAATGAGCAGTTCTTC. Protein sequence: CASSPKEGGTYNEQFF.

The table lists this clonotype with a few counts. V usage is TRBV20-1 and J usage is TRBJ2-7; tentative D call: TRBD2 (6 bases). With 3 bases removed from V and 1 base from J, the gap between germline ends came to 10 bases. From germline, CDR1 is DFQATT and CDR2 SNEGSKA (reference sequence). The CDR3 covers 13 residues. The CDR3 sequence is CSARRDSSYEQYF. CDR3 coding DNA: TGCAGTGCTAGGCGGGACTCTTCCTACGAGCAGTACTTC.

The CDR3 region has the DNA TGTGCCAGCAGCCAAGTTAAGGCAGGAAATGAAAAACTGTTTTTT. The encoded protein is CASSQVKAGNEKLFF. This chain joins TRBV4-2 and TRBJ1-4; the D is unclear. Deletions cut 1 base from V and 5 bases from J, with 11 bases between. Looked up from germline, CDR1 is LGHNA and CDR2 is YNFKEQ. CDR3 size: 15 residues.

V is TRBV5-1 and J is TRBJ1-2, with 8 bases aligning to TRBD1. The CDR3 length is 15 residues. Germline V gene data show CDR1 as SGHRS and CDR2 as YFSETQ. The V gene end was trimmed by 4 bases and the J gene end by 1 base; junction bases not matched to a gene: 6. The DNA of the CDR3 is TGCGCCAGCAGCGCCGGGACAGGTCTTAACTATGGCTACACCTTC. It codes for CASSAGTGLNYGYTF.

This clonotype was seen a few times. V usage is TRBV5-1 and J usage is TRBJ2-7, with TRBD2 identical over 10 bases. The CDR3 totals 16 residues. The junction had 13 bases not matched to a gene; V was cut back by 4 bases and J by 6 bases. Germline CDR1 and CDR2: SGHRS and YFSETQ. CDR3: CASSKDLAGGTGEQYF. The CDR3 coding sequence is TGCGCCAGCAGCAAAGATTTAGCGGGAGGAACAGGCGAGCAGTACTTC.

The gene calls are TRBV3-1 and TRBJ2-5; TRBD1 might be the D (6 bases). Deletions cut 4 bases from V and 4 bases from J, with 10 bases between. The CDR3 has 13 amino acids. Germline V CDR1 and CDR2: LGHDT, YNNKEL (reference sequence). The CDR3 here is CASSPDRTETQYF. CDR3 bases: TGTGCCAGCAGCCCGGACAGAACAGAGACCCAGTACTTC.

The chain combines TRBV5-5 with TRBJ2-1; weak D call: TRBD2 (7 bases). The CDR3 covers 15 residues. Trimming removed 7 bases from V and 6 bases from J, with 20 bases in between. In germline, CDR1 is SGHKS, CDR2 YYEKEE (reference sequence). CDR3 region: CASVLSLRGPNEQFF. CDR3 in DNA: TGTGCCAGCGTCCTTTCTCTGCGGGGGCCCAATGAGCAGTTCTTC.

The V and J genes are TRBV7-2 and TRBJ1-6, with TRBD1 matching over 7 bases. The CDR3 spans 15 residues. J lost 6 bases, V lost 1 base, and 3 bases had no gene match. Per germline, CDR1 SGHTA and CDR2 FQGNSA. The CDR3 loop reads CASSLEGAINSPLHF. Here the CDR3 DNA reads TGTGCCAGCAGCTTAGAGGGGGCAATTAATTCACCCCTCCACTTT.

This clonotype was seen more than once but under ten times. J is TRBJ2-2 and V is TRBV10-3, with 9 positions matching TRBD1. The length of the CDR3 is 13 residues. Germline lookup yields CDR1 ENHRY and CDR2 SYGVKD. Germline trimming cut 6 bases from V and 7 bases from J; bases unmatched to any gene: 3. The CDR3 DNA reads TGTGCCATCAGCGTGGACAGGGGCGGGGAGCTGTTTTTT. Its translation is CAISVDRGGELFF.

On this clonotype itself: Relative to the germline gene, one junction end is altered; a read error may explain this. The rearrangement joins TRBV7-9 to TRBJ1-2; D is unresolved. Germline assignment: CDR1 SEHNR and CDR2 FQNEAQ (reference sequence). This CDR3 is built from 12 residues. The DNA of the CDR3 is TGTGCCAGCAGCTTATCACGGGGATTTGGGGCCTTC. Translated, it gives CASSLSRGFGAF.

The J gene is TRBJ2-5, the V gene TRBV4-2; D is uncertain. The V end was cut by 1 base, the J end by 5 bases, with 17 bases between. This CDR3 spans 16 amino acids. Germline CDR1 is LGHNA and CDR2 is YNFKEQ. CDR3: CASSQVSAESSETQYF. CDR3 sequence (DNA): TGTGCCAGCAGCCAAGTGTCGGCAGAGTCCTCGGAGACCCAGTACTTC.

This chain links TRBV20-1 with TRBJ2-4, with TRBD2 matching over 9 bases. The germline V gene encodes CDR1 DFQATT and CDR2 SNEGSKA (reference sequence). The CDR3 is 16 residues long. V lost 0 bases to trimming and J lost 3 bases; unmatched junction nucleotides: 6. CDR3 coding DNA: TGCAGTGCTAGAGACGATAGCGGGAGCGGCAAAAACATTCAGTACTTC. Its protein is CSARDDSGSGKNIQYF.